Listed below are T cell receptor beta chains from one sample, sequenced in a study of molecular identifiers for immune sequencing clone quantification. MiXCR was run by TCRdb on the PCR reads, yielding one entry per CDR3 protein. The sample shows tens of thousands of distinct CDR3 sequences, less than 20% of them seen only once. The sequencing sample was made of naive CD8+ T cells from blood, with Jurkat cell RNA spiked in. These receptors all come from a human donor in good health. Some libraries in this study had Jurkat cell RNA spiked in. CDR3s include the opening cysteine and the closing phenylalanine or tryptophan. The D gene is left open where the match is weak. Not all rows give a size; the values are once, few, many and, for expanded clones, a class.

d_call	clone_size	v_call	j_call	cdr3_nt	cdr3_aa
.	many	TRBV28	TRBJ2-7	TGTGCCAGCAGTTTAGGGTTCGGCGGAGCGAGCTCCTACGAGCAGTACTTC	CASSLGFGGASSYEQYF
.	.	TRBV15	TRBJ1-5	TGTGCCACCAGCTCCACGGGGACATCCAATCAGCCCCAGCATTTT	CATSSTGTSNQPQHF
.	many	TRBV20-1	TRBJ2-1	TGCAGTGCTAGAGGGACTATCAACTTCTACAATGAGCAGTTCTTC	CSARGTINFYNEQFF
.	many	TRBV7-9	TRBJ1-5	TGTGCCAGCAGCGCCCAGGAGTATAGCAATCAGCCCCAGCATTTT	CASSAQEYSNQPQHF
TRBD2	many	TRBV20-1	TRBJ2-3	TGCAGTGCCAGTCATTCTAGCGGGATTTTGGTAGATACGCAGTATTTT	CSASHSSGILVDTQYF
TRBD1	many	TRBV28	TRBJ1-5	TGTGCCAGCAGTCGGGACAGGGAAGGCAATCAGCCCCAGCATTTT	CASSRDREGNQPQHF
.	.	TRBV29-1	TRBJ2-1	TGCAGCGCGAACCTCGTGCAGGTAGCATTCAATGAGCAGTTCTTC	CSANLVQVAFNEQFF
.	many	TRBV29-1	TRBJ1-3	TGCAGCGTTATGACTTTCAACTCTGGAAACACCATATATTTT	CSVMTFNSGNTIYF
TRBD1	many	TRBV6-6	TRBJ2-5	TGTGCCAGCCCGGGGGCCCAGGACGCCAGGGGGCGACATCAAGAGACCCAGTACTTC	CASPGAQDARGRHQETQYF
.	many	TRBV4-3	TRBJ2-1	TGCGCCAGCAGCCCAGGACTCAGCTCCTACAATGAGCAGTTCTTC	CASSPGLSSYNEQFF
TRBD1	.	TRBV5-6	TRBJ1-5	TGTGCCAGCAGCTTGGCGGGACAGGGTGGGAATCAGCCCCAGCATTTT	CASSLAGQGGNQPQHF
TRBD2	many	TRBV28	TRBJ2-3	TGTGCCAGCAGGCCAAGCGGGAGTGCGGCAGATACGCAGTATTTT	CASRPSGSAADTQYF
.	many	TRBV2	TRBJ2-7	TGTGCCAGCACCCACCGGGGAGGTCTGATCGAGCAGTACTTC	CASTHRGGLIEQYF
TRBD1	many	TRBV4-3	TRBJ2-3	TGCGCCAGCAGCCGCGATTCCGGGACAGGGTCAGATACGCAGTATTTT	CASSRDSGTGSDTQYF
TRBD1	many	TRBV7-9	TRBJ1-4	TGTGCCAGCAGCGAAGGGACAGGGCATGAAAAACTGTTTTTT	CASSEGTGHEKLFF
TRBD2	many	TRBV7-2	TRBJ2-3	TGTGCCAGCAGCTGGACTAGCGGGACGCCTTATACTTTCGATACGCAGTATTTT	CASSWTSGTPYTFDTQYF
.	many	TRBV20-1	TRBJ1-2	TGCAGTGCCTCGGGACTGGATTTCTATGGCTACACCTTC	CSASGLDFYGYTF
TRBD2	many	TRBV4-1	TRBJ2-1	TGCGCCAGCACTCCAAGTAGCGGGAGCTCCTACAATGAGCAGTTCTTC	CASTPSSGSSYNEQFF
.	many	TRBV9	TRBJ2-1	TGTGCCAGCAGTCTAGCGCGTTACAATGAGCAGTTCTTC	CASSLARYNEQFF
.	many	TRBV27	TRBJ2-6	TGTGCCAGCAGTTTGGTCGGGGGTAACTCTGGGGCCAACGTCCTGACTTTC	CASSLVGGNSGANVLTF
.	many	TRBV7-8	TRBJ2-5	TGTGCCAGCAGCCTAGGCAACCGGGCCCGACATCGGGAGACCCAGTACTTC	CASSLGNRARHRETQYF